This T cell receptor beta chain was identified in a study of T cell responses to AZD1222 COVID-19 vaccine. The repertoire was sequenced with immunoSEQ multiplex PCR; TCRdb's copy has only in-frame clones and lacks some. The sample contains around 99,000 clones, about 90% of which appear only once. Germline V gene sequence: CDR1 LNHDA, CDR2 SQIVND (reference sequence). V dropped 3 bases and J dropped 4 bases, with 15 bases sitting between them. This CDR3 is 15 amino acids long. The sequence came from an adult in good health. The V and J genes are TRBV19 and TRBJ1-1; maybe TRBD1 (5 bases). The input for sequencing was peripheral blood, taken on day 0 of AZD1222 vaccination. CDR3 coding DNA: TGTGCCAGTAGTATTTTGGCAGGGTTAAGCACTGAAGCTTTCTTT. It yields the protein CASSILAGLSTEAFF.